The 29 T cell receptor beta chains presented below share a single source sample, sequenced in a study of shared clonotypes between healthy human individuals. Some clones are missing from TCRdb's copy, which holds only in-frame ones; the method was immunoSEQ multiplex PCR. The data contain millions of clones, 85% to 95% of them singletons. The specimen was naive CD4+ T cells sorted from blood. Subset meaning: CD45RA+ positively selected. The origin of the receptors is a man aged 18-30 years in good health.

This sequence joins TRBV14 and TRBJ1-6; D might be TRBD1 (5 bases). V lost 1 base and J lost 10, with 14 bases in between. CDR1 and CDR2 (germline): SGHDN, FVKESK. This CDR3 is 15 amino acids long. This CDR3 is CASSQVWQGWSPLHF. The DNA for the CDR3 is TGTGCCAGCAGCCAAGTTTGGCAGGGTTGGTCACCCCTCCACTTT.

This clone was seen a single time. The CDR3 reads CASSQGAGLYAETQYF. Written as DNA, the CDR3 is TGTGCCAGCAGCCAGGGGGCCGGACTATATGCGGAGACCCAGTACTTC. The chain carries TRBV5-4 and TRBJ2-5; 8 bases map to TRBD1. Germline values: CDR1 SGHNT, CDR2 YYREEE (reference sequence). This CDR3 has 16 residues. V trimming: 4 bases; J trimming: 5 bases; junction bases outside the gene matches: 13.

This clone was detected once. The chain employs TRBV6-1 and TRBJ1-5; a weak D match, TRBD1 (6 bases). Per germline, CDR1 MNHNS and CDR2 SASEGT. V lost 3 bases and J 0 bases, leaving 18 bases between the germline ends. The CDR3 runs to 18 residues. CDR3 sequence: CASSEARGWIGSNQPQHF. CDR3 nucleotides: TGTGCCAGCAGTGAGGCCAGGGGTTGGATCGGTAGCAATCAGCCCCAGCATTTT.

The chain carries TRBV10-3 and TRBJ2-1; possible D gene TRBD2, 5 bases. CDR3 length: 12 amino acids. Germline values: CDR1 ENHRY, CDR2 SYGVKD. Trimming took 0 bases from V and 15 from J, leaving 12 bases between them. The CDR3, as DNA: TGTGCCATCAGTGAGTCTGAAGCGGCCGGGTTCTTC. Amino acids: CAISESEAAGFF.

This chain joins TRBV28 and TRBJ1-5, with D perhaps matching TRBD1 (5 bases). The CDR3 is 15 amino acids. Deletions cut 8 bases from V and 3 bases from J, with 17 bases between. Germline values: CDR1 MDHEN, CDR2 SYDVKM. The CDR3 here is CASSSDRGDNQPQHF. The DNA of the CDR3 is TGTGCCAGCTCCAGCGATAGGGGCGACAATCAGCCCCAGCATTTT.

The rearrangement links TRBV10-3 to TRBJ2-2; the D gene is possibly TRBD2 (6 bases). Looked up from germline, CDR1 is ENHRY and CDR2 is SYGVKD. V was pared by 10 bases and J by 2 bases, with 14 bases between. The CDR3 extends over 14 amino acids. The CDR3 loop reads CATRPGLNTGELFF. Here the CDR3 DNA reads TGTGCCACCAGACCGGGACTCAACACCGGGGAGCTGTTTTTT.

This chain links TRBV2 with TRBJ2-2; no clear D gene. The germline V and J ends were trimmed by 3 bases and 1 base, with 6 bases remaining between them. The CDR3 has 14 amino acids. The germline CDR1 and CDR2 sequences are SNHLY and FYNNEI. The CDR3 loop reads CASSERENTGELFF. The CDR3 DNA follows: TGTGCCAGCAGTGAGCGAGAGAACACCGGGGAGCTGTTTTTT.

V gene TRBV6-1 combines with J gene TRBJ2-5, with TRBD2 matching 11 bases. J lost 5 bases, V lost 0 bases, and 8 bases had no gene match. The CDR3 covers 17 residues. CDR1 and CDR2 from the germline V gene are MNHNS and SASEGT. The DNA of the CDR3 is TGTGCCAGCAGTGAAGCGTCTCTAGCGGGAGGAGCCGAGACCCAGTACTTC. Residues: CASSEASLAGGAETQYF.

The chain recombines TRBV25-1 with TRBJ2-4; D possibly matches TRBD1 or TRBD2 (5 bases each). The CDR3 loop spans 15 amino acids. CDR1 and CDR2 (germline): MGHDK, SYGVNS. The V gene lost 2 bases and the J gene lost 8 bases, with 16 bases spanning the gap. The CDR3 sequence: CASSEEGRSGDIQYF. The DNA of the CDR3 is TGTGCCAGCAGTGAAGAGGGGAGATCTGGGGACATTCAGTACTTC.

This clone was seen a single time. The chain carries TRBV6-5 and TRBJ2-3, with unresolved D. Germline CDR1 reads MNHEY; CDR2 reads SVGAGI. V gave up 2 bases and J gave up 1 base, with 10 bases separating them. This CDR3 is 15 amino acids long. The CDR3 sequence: CASSYATPRTDTQYF. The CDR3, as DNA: TGTGCCAGCAGTTACGCGACACCCCGCACAGATACGCAGTATTTT.

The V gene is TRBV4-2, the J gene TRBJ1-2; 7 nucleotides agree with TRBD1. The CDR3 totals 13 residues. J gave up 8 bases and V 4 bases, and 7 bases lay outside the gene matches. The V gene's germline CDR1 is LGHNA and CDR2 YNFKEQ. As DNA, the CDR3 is TGTGCCAGCAGCCGGAGACAGGGTGAAGGCTACACCTTC. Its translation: CASSRRQGEGYTF.

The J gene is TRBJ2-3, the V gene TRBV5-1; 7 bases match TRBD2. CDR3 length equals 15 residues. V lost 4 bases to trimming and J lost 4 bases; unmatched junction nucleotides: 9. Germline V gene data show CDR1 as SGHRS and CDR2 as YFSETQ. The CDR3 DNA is TGCGCCAGCAGCCGAGGCGGGAGTCGGGCAGATACGCAGTATTTT. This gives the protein CASSRGGSRADTQYF.

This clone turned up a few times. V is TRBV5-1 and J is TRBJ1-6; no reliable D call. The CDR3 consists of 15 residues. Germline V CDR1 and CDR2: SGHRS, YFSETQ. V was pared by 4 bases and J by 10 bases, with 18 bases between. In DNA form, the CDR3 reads TGCGCCAGCAGCCCTTCGAGACCGGGAGTGTCACCCCTCCACTTT. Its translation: CASSPSRPGVSPLHF.

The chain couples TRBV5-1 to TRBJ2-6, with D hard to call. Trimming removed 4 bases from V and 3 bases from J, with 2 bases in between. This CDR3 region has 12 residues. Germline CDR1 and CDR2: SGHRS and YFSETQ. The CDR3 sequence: CASSLGANVLTF. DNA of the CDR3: TGCGCCAGCAGCCTTGGGGCCAACGTCCTGACTTTC.

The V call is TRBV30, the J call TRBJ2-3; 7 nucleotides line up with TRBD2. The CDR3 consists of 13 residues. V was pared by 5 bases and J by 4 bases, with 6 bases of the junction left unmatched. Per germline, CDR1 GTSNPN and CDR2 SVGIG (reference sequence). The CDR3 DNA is TGTGCCTGGTCCAGCGGGACCCCAGATACGCAGTATTTT. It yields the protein CAWSSGTPDTQYF.

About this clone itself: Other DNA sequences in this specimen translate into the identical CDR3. In DNA form, the CDR3 reads TGTGCCAGCAGTCCACGACTGAACACTGAAGCTTTCTTT. It specifies CASSPRLNTEAFF. The gene calls are TRBV6-1 and TRBJ1-1; D not resolved. The CDR3 contains 13 residues. CDR1 and CDR2 (germline): MNHNS, SASEGT. V lost 5 bases, J lost 0 bases, and 7 bases lay in between.

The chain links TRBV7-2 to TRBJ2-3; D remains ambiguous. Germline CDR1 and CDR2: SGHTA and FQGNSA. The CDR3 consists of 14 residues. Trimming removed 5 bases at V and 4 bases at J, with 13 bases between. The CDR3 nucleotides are TGTGCCAGCAGCCTCCTTGGATTGGCAGATACGCAGTATTTT. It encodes CASSLLGLADTQYF.

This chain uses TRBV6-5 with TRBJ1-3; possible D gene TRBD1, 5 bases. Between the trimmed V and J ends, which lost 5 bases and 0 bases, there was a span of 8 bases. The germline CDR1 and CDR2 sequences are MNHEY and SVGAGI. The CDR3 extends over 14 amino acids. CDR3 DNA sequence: TGTGCCAGCAGTCGACAGAACTCTGGAAACACCATATATTTT. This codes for CASSRQNSGNTIYF.

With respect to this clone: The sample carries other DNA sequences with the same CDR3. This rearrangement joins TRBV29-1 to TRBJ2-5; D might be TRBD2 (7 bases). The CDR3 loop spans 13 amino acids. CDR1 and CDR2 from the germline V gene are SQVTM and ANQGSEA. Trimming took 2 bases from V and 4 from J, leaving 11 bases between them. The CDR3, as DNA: TGCAGCGTTGAACGGGGGGCTGGAGAGACCCAGTACTTC. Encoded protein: CSVERGAGETQYF.

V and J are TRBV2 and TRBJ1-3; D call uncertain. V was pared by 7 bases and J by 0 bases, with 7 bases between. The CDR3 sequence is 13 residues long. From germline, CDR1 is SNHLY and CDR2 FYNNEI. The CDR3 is CASMQYSGNTIYF. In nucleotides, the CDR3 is TGTGCCAGCATGCAGTACTCTGGAAACACCATATATTTT.

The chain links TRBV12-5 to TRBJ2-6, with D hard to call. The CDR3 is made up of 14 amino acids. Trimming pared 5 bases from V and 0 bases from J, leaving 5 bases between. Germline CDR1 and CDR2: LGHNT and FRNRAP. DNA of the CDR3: TGTGCTAGTGGTCAGGACTCTGGGGCCAACGTCCTGACTTTC. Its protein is CASGQDSGANVLTF.

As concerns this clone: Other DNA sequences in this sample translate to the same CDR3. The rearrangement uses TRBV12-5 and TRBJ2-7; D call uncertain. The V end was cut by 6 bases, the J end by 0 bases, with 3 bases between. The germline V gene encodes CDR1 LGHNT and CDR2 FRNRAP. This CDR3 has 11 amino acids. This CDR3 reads CASGSSYEQYF. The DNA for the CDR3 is TGTGCTAGTGGATCCTCCTACGAGCAGTACTTC.

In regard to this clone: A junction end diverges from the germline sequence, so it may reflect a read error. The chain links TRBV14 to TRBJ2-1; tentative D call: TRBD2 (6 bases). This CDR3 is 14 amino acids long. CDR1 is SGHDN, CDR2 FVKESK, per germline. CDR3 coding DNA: TGTGCCAGCAGCCAAGCCCCCCTAGCGCCCACCGGAATCTTC. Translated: CASSQAPLAPTGIF.

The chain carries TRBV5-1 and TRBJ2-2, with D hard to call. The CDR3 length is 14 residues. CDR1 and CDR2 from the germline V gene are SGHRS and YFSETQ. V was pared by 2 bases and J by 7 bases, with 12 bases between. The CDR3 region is CASSLPHESGELFF. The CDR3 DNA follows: TGCGCCAGCAGCTTACCCCATGAAAGCGGGGAGCTGTTTTTT.

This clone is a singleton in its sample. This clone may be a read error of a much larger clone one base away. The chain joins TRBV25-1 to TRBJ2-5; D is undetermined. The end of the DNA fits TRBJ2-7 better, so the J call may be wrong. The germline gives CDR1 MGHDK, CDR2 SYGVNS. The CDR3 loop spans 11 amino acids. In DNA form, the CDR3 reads TGTGCCAGCAGTGCGGGCTACGAGCAGTACTTC. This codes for CASSAGYEQYF.

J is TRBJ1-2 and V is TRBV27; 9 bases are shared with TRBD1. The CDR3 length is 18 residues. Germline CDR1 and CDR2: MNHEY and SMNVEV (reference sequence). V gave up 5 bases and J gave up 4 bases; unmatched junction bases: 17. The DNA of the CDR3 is TGTGCCAGCAGTCCCCAGTCCCGGGACAGGGCGTCTACCTATGGCTACACCTTC. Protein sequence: CASSPQSRDRASTYGYTF.

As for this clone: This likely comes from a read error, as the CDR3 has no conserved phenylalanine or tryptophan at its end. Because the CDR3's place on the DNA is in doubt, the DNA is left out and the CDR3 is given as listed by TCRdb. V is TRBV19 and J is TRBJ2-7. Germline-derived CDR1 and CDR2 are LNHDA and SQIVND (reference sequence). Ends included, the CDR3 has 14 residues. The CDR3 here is CASSIDSQQRRLVL.

CDR3 bases: TGCAGCGTTGTCAGGGGGCTTGGAAACACCATATATTTT. Amino acids: CSVVRGLGNTIYF. This rearrangement joins TRBV29-1 to TRBJ1-3; 8 positions match TRBD1. The CDR3 is 13 residues long. Germline V gives CDR1 SQVTM, CDR2 ANQGSEA. The V gene end was trimmed by 4 bases and the J gene end by 3 bases; junction bases not matched to a gene: 2.

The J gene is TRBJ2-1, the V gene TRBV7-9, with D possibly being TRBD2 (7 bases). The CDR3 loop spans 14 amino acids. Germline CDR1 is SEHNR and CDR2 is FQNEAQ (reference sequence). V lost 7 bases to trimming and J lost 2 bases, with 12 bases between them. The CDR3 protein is CASMGGGPYNEQFF. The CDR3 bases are TGTGCCAGCATGGGGGGGGGCCCCTACAATGAGCAGTTCTTC.